This T cell receptor beta chain was retrieved from a study of blood T cells in healthy people across ages. Donors were systemically healthy Caucasian individuals from Russia aged roughly 6 to 100 years. Germline V lookup: CDR1 LGHDT, CDR2 YNNKEL (reference sequence). The CDR3 is 15 amino acids. The V and J ends lost 0 bases and 2 bases respectively, with 9 bases between them. A second PCR of 7 to 11 cycles used a sample-barcoded 5' primer and a J-beta primer mix. TCRdb used MiXCR to reprocess the 5' RACE reads, holding one entry per CDR3 protein. The sample yields 1.2 million to 1.5 million distinct CDR3 sequences, 35% to 45% seen once.

The chain employs TRBV3-1 and TRBJ2-3, with no clear D. The source material was blood. This receptor was taken from a woman between 18 and 29 years old in good health. The CDR3 DNA sequence: TGTGCCAGCAGCCAAGAAATCCGAGACACAGATACGCAGTATTTT. The encoded protein is CASSQEIRDTDTQYF.